Each of the 12 T cell receptor beta chains below was sequenced from the same sample in a study of T-cell reconstitution after alpha-beta-depleted transplantation in children. Unique molecular identifiers were built into the TCRbeta library. Via MiXCR, TCRdb re-called the PCR reads, giving one row per CDR3 protein. The top ten hold less than 4.5% of the sample, which has some 400,000 distinct CDR3 sequences, roughly 21% seen once. Source: PBMCs from the stem cell graft donor, taken from the stem cell graft. All receptors come from a human donor who donated a stem cell graft to a child with acute myeloid leukemia.

This clonotype was detected ten times or more. V is TRBV9 and J is TRBJ2-1, with TRBD2 identical over 9 bases. CDR1 is SGDLS, CDR2 YYNGEE, per germline. CDR3 length: 20 residues. V was pared by 0 bases and J by 7 bases, with 20 bases of the junction left unmatched. Here the CDR3 reads CASSVGSVLAGGLDRNEQFF. CDR3 nucleotides: TGTGCCAGCAGCGTAGGTTCCGTACTTGCGGGAGGGTTGGATCGGAATGAGCAGTTCTTC.

The V gene is TRBV12-3 or TRBV12-4, the J gene TRBJ1-3, with D perhaps matching TRBD1 (5 bases). V was cut by 5 bases and J by 3 bases, with 20 bases left in between. CDR3 size: 17 residues. CDR3 amino acids: CASSLSRALGDGNTIYF. The CDR3 coding sequence is TGTGCCAGCAGTCTCTCGCGCGCTTTGGGGGATGGAAACACCATATATTTT.

The CDR3 nucleotides are TGTGCCAGCAGCGGCGGAGGGAGGAGAGAGACCCAGTACTTC. Translating gives CASSGGGRRETQYF. The V call is TRBV9, the J call TRBJ2-5; D is perhaps TRBD2 (6 bases). This CDR3 region has 14 residues. CDR1 and CDR2 (germline): SGDLS, YYNGEE. V was trimmed by 3 bases and J by 4 bases, leaving 13 bases between them.

This chain joins TRBV5-5 and TRBJ2-2; TRBD2 agrees at 9 bases. CDR3 length equals 16 residues. V lost 1 base to trimming and J lost 6 bases; unmatched junction nucleotides: 7. CDR1 and CDR2 from the germline V gene are SGHKS and YYEKEE (reference sequence). Here the CDR3 DNA reads TGTGCCAGCAGCTTGACCGGGACTAGCTGGGCCGGGGAGCTGTTTTTT. Translated: CASSLTGTSWAGELFF.

This clonotype was detected a few times. J is TRBJ1-4 and V is TRBV29-1; possible D gene TRBD1, 5 bases. V was clipped by 4 bases and J by 3 bases, with 12 bases between them. The CDR3 has 14 amino acids. Germline V gives CDR1 SQVTM, CDR2 ANQGSEA. Written as DNA, the CDR3 is TGCAGCGTTGCCCCAGGGTCCGCTAATGAAAAACTGTTTTTT. Translation: CSVAPGSANEKLFF.

The chain links TRBV4-3 to TRBJ2-1; D might be TRBD1 (6 bases). The germline gives CDR1 LGHNA, CDR2 YSLEER. V shed 4 bases and J shed 8 bases, with 12 bases lying between them. There are 13 residues in the CDR3. CDR3 nucleotide sequence: TGCGCCAGCAGCCGAGGAACAGGGTATGAGCAGTTCTTC. The encoded protein is CASSRGTGYEQFF.

The sample holds a few counts of this clonotype. The chain couples TRBV20-1 to TRBJ2-1, with TRBD2 matching 9 bases. Trimming at V came to 3 bases and at J to 8 bases, leaving 11 bases not matched to a gene. The CDR3 consists of 15 residues. Per the germline V gene, CDR1 is DFQATT and CDR2 is SNEGSKA (reference sequence). The CDR3 sequence is CSASWEAGGPDEQFF. DNA for the CDR3: TGCAGTGCTAGCTGGGAGGCGGGAGGGCCGGATGAGCAGTTCTTC.

The genes are TRBV5-1 and TRBJ2-1, with 8 nucleotides matching TRBD2. Trimming at V came to 6 bases and at J to 1 base, leaving 3 bases not matched to a gene. The CDR3 sequence is 14 residues long. CDR1 and CDR2 from the germline V gene are SGHRS and YFSETQ. The CDR3 DNA reads TGCGCCAGCATTAGCGGGACTTCCTACAATGAGCAGTTCTTC. The encoded protein is CASISGTSYNEQFF.

The V gene is TRBV5-5, the J gene TRBJ2-2, with TRBD1 identical over 10 bases. CDR1 is SGHKS and CDR2 is YYEKEE in the germline V gene (reference sequence). CDR3 length equals 16 residues. V shed 4 bases and J 0 bases; nucleotides not matched to a gene: 3. The CDR3 DNA reads as TGTGCCAGCAGCACGGACAGGGGGACGAACACCGGGGAGCTGTTTTTT. Translation gives CASSTDRGTNTGELFF.

This clonotype was picked up many times. J is TRBJ2-1 and V is TRBV7-2; D is unresolved. This CDR3 has 11 residues. V lost 5 bases, J lost 7 bases, and 6 bases lay in between. Germline CDR1 SGHTA, CDR2 FQGNSA. The CDR3, as DNA: TGTGCCAGCAGCGAAATTAATGAGCAGTTCTTC. Protein: CASSEINEQFF.

The chain links TRBV7-2 to TRBJ2-7; 11 bases line up with TRBD1. The CDR3 is 16 amino acids. Germline V CDR1 and CDR2: SGHTA, FQGNSA. The ends lost 5 bases at V and 7 bases at J; junction bases unmatched: 13. The CDR3 DNA reads as TGTGCCAGCAGCCCCGGATGGACAGGGGGCGCGGGGGAGCAGTACTTC. Translating gives CASSPGWTGGAGEQYF.

This clonotype was picked up many times. The chain uses TRBV4-1 and TRBJ2-5; TRBD1 aligns across 8 bases. The CDR3 has 13 amino acids. Germline CDR1 reads MGHRA; CDR2 reads YSYEKL. V lost 4 bases, J lost 5 bases, and 3 bases stayed unmatched. The CDR3 loop is CASSLQGEETQYF. CDR3 coding DNA: TGCGCCAGCAGCCTACAGGGGGAGGAGACCCAGTACTTC.